One T cell receptor beta chain is described in this entry. The sample originates from a study of blood T cell repertoires in COVID-19. CDR1 and CDR2 from the germline V gene are SGDLS and YYNGEE. This CDR3 region has 14 residues. Trimming left V 4 bases short and J 5 bases short, with 13 bases between. Per the original data handling: Using reference gene primer amplification, nucleated cell counts were estimated. Using immunoSEQ multiplex PCR, the repertoire was profiled, and TCRdb retains in-frame clones only, with some absent. V and J calls and clone size are those listed in that table; D and trimming were worked out from the DNA. There are about 150,000 clones in the sample; about four fifths occur only once, and nearly 15% lies in the top ten.

Sequencing input: peripheral blood. The genes are TRBV9 and TRBJ2-1; no definite D call. This clonotype was sampled from a human donor with acute or convalescent COVID-19. The donor label of this sample is uncertain. This CDR3 reads CASSLVRPDNEQFF. The CDR3 nucleotides are TGTGCCAGCAGCCTTGTGAGGCCCGACAATGAGCAGTTCTTC. Together with reference TRBV9 and TRBJ2-1, the CDR3 gives the full variable domain: DSGVTQTPKHLITATGQRVTLRCSPRSGDLSVYWYQQSLDQGLQFLIQYYNGEERAKGNILERFSAQQFPDLHSELNLSSLELGDSALYFCASSLVRPDNEQFFGPGTRLTVL.